One TCR beta chain is described in this entry. Its cognate antigen is unknown. The sample is drawn from a study of liver allograft versus peripheral blood T cells. Background on the study: Recipients' peripheral blood served as the comparator for T cell receptor repertoires in transplanted livers.

The study's findings and limits: Liver allograft T cell receptor repertoires were reported to differ from peripheral blood repertoires.

Germline lookup yields CDR1 DFQATT and CDR2 SNEGSKA (reference sequence). Trimming shortened V by 3 bases and J by 7 bases, and 19 bases separated the two germline ends. The CDR3 runs 14 residues. TCRdb analysed the reads with MiXCR anew, one entry per CDR3 protein. Of about 16,000 distinct CDR3 sequences in the sample, around 23% were seen once. The chain combines TRBV20-1 with TRBJ2-7, with D unclear. The TCR comes from a human patient who had a liver transplant. These T cells may partly come from the graft donor. CDR3 residues: CSASGGPAKREQYF. The CDR3 region has the DNA TGCAGTGCTAGCGGTGGGCCCGCCAAGAGGGAGCAGTACTTC.